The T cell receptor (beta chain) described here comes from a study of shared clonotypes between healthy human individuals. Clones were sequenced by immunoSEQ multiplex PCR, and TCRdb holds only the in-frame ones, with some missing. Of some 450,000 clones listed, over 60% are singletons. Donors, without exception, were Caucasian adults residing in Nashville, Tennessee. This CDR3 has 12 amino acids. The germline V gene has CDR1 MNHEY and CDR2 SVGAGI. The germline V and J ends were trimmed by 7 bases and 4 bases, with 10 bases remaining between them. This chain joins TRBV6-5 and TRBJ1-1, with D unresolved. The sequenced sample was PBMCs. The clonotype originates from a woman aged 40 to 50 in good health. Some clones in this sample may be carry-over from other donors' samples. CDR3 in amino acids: CASIGVGTEAFF. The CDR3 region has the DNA TGTGCCAGCATCGGGGTCGGCACTGAAGCTTTCTTT.